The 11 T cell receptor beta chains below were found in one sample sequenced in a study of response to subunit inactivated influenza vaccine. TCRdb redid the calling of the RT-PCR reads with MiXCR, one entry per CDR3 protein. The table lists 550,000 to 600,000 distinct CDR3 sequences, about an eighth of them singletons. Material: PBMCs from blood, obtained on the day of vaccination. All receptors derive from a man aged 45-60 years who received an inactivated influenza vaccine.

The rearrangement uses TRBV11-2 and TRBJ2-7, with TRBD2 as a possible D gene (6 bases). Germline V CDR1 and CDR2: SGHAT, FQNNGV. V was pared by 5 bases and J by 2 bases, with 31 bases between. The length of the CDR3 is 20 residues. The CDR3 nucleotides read TGTGCCAGCAGCCTGAGGGGCCCATCCCCTGGCGGGATGAAAACCTACGAGCAGTACTTC. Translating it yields CASSLRGPSPGGMKTYEQYF.

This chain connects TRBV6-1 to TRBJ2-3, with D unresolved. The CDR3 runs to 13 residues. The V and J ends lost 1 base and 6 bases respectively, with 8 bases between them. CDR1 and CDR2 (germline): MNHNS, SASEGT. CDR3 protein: CASSEGLGDTQYF. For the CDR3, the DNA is TGTGCCAGCAGTGAAGGGTTAGGTGATACGCAGTATTTT.

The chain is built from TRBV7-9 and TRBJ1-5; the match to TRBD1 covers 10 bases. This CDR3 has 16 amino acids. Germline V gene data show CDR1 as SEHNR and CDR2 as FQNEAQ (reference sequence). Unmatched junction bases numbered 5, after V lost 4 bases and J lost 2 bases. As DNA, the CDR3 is TGTGCCAGCAGCTCGGCCGGGACAGGGGGCAATCAGCCCCAGCATTTT. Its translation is CASSSAGTGGNQPQHF.

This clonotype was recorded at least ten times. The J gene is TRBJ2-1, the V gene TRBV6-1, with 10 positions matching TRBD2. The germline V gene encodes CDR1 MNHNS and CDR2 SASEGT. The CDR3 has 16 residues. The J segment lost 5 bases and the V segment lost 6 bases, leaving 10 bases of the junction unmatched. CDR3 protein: CASREPGLAVNNEQFF. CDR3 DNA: TGTGCCAGCAGGGAGCCTGGACTAGCGGTAAACAATGAGCAGTTCTTC.

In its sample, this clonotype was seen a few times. CDR3 nucleotides: TGTGCCAGCAGCACTGCGGCAGTGGGGATCGCAGATACGCAGTATTTT. Translation gives CASSTAAVGIADTQYF. This chain uses TRBV7-2 with TRBJ2-3; no reliable D call. There are 16 residues in the CDR3. Germline CDR1 and CDR2: SGHTA and FQGNSA. Deletions cut 5 bases from V and 4 bases from J, with 19 bases between.

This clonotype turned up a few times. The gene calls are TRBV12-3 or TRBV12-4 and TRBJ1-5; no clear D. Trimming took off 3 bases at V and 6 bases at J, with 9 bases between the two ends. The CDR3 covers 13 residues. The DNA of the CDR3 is TGTGCCAGCAGTTTGTTTGCGGCTCAGCCCCAGCATTTT. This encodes CASSLFAAQPQHF.

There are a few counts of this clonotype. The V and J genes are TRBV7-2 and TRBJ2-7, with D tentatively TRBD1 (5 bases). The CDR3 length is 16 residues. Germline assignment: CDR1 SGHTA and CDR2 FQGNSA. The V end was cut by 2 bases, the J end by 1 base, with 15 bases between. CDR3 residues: CASSLSHRSTSYEQYF. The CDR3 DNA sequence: TGTGCCAGCAGCTTATCCCACAGGTCGACGTCCTACGAGCAGTACTTC.

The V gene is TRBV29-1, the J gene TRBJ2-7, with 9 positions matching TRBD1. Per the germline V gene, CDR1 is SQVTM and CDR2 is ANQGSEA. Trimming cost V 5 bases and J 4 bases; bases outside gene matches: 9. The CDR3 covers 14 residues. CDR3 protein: CSVLGQGRKYEQYF. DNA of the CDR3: TGCAGCGTTCTCGGACAGGGGCGCAAGTACGAGCAGTACTTC.

Written as DNA, the CDR3 is TGTGCCAGCAGTTTTGCCCTCCACCGGACAGATACGCAGTATTTT. Amino acid sequence: CASSFALHRTDTQYF. The gene calls are TRBV12-3 or TRBV12-4 and TRBJ2-3; D uncertain. Trimming pared 3 bases from V and 3 bases from J, leaving 13 bases between. There are 15 residues in the CDR3.

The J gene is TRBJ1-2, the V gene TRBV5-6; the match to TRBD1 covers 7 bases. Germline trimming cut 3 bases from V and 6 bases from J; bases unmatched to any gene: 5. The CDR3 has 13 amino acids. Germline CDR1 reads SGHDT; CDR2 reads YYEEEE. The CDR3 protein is CASSSRQGDGYTF. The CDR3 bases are TGTGCCAGCAGCTCCCGACAGGGCGATGGCTACACCTTC. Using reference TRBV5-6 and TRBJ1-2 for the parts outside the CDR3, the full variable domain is DAGVTQSPTHLIKTRGQQVTLRCSPKSGHDTVSWYQQALGQGPQFIFQYYEEEERQRGNFPDRFSGHQFPNYSSELNVNALLLGDSALYLCASSSRQGDGYTFGSGTRLTVV.

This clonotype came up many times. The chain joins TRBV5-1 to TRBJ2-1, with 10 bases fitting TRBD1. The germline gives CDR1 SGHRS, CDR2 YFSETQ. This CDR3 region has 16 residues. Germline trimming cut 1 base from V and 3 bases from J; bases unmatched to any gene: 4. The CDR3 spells CASSLSGDRGYNEQFF. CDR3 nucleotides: TGCGCCAGCAGCTTGAGTGGGGACAGGGGCTACAATGAGCAGTTCTTC.